Listed below are T cell receptor beta chains from one sample, sequenced in a study of blood T cell repertoires in COVID-19. Repertoires were generated with immunoSEQ multiplex PCR, while TCRdb's copy carries only in-frame clones and drops some. The sample contains around 270,000 clones, more than 85% of which appear only once. Sequencing used peripheral blood. These receptors all stem from a person under 35 with COVID-19, enrolled during active disease. CDR3s include the opening cysteine and the closing phenylalanine or tryptophan. Fields, in order: V gene, CDR3 protein.

TRBV9,CASSAWDNPNYGYTF
TRBV19,CASSVTSDTGELFF
TRBV7-3,CASSLIGTSTLGDNEQFF
TRBV7-9,CASSLTELNTEAFF
TRBV6-4,CASSVAGGNEQYF
TRBV10-1,CASSALAGNEQFF
TRBV5-1,CASSPLAGGTKNIQYF
TRBV2,CASSLAGADEQFF
TRBV5-1,CASSEGDRGSVGGYTF
TRBV10-3,CAISDQGGEREKLFF
TRBV5-1,CASSLVGQGAPGELFF
TRBV5-1,CASAFGQGTYNEQFF
TRBV5-1,CASSLDEGQPQHF
TRBV5-1,CASSLEDYTDTQYF
TRBV11-2,CASFAIRGTEAFF
TRBV6-5,CASSSDREEYF
TRBV28,CASSPLGRGNGELFF
TRBV6-2/TRBV6-3,CASSYIRDINEQFF
TRBV7-9,CASSSGLLAEMEETQYF
TRBV19,CASSPFSADTQYF
TRBV6-1,CASSDGGARGYTF
TRBV18,CASSPPYSYEQYF
TRBV4-1,CASSQTWTGQDGPYEQYF
TRBV2,CASSEGAGTPFNEQFF
TRBV14,CASSQVKRSAQYF